Included here is one T cell receptor beta chain sequence, with context. Other DNA sequences from this sample encode an identical CDR3 as well. Germline V CDR1 and CDR2: SGHVS, FQNEAQ. Trimming took off 6 bases at V and 6 bases at J, with 15 bases between the two ends. The CDR3 contains 14 residues. The source of the sample is a study of blood T cell repertoires in COVID-19. For the study at large: PBMCs, B-cell-depleted T cells, or T cells were the source of the cDNA or gDNA that made up the material.

Original processing methods: By means of reference gene primer amplification, nucleated cell counts were estimated. Assay: immunoSEQ multiplex PCR; the TCRdb copy retains only in-frame clones and omits some. V and J calls plus clone size are reproduced from that table; the DNA served to infer D and trimming. Of some 460,000 clones listed, about 89% were seen once; the top ten hold approximately 4.3%. The chain couples TRBV7-8 to TRBJ1-5; a possible D gene is TRBD1 (6 bases). The sequence was obtained from a woman under 40 with acute or convalescent COVID-19. Material for sequencing was peripheral blood. The CDR3 here is CASSPQTGIQPQHF. CDR3 nucleotides: TGTGCCAGCAGTCCCCAAACAGGGATTCAGCCCCAGCATTTT.